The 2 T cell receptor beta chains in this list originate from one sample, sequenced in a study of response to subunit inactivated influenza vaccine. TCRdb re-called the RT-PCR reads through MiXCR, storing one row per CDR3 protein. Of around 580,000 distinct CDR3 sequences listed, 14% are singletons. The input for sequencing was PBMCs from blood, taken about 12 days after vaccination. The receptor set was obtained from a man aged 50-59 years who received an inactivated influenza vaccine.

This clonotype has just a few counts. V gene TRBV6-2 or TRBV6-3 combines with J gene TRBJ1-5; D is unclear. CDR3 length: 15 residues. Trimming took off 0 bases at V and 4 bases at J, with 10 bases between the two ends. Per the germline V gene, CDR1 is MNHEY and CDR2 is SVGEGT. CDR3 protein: CASSYSTHANQPQHF. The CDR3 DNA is TGTGCCAGCAGTTACTCTACACACGCAAATCAGCCCCAGCATTTT.

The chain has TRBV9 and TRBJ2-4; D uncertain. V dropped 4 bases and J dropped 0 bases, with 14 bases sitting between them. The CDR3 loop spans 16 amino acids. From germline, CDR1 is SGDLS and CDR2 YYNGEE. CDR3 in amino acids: CASSSAPTLAKNIQYF. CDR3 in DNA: TGTGCCAGCAGCTCCGCCCCTACGCTAGCCAAAAACATTCAGTACTTC.